The clone carrying this T cell receptor beta chain was recorded a few times. Its matching antigen is unknown. A junction boundary mismatches the germline segment, possibly from a read error. These data belong to a study of response to subunit inactivated influenza vaccine. The study, taken as a whole, reports: Only a handful of new T cells, the authors suggested, are recruited with each seasonal influenza vaccination.

This CDR3 has 14 amino acids. Each CDR3 protein gets one entry after TCRdb re-called the RT-PCR reads with MiXCR. The sample holds about 500,000 distinct CDR3 sequences; more than 15% are singletons and the top ten take about 3%. Sequenced material: CD4+ T cells sorted from PBMCs, taken roughly 24 months after vaccination. The TCR was taken from a man in his fifties or sixties who received an inactivated influenza vaccine. This chain uses TRBV12-3 or TRBV12-4 with TRBJ1-1, with D maybe TRBD1 (6 bases). CDR3 bases: TGTGCCAGCAGTTTATGGCAGGGGAACAGTGAAGCTTTCTTT. It specifies CASSLWQGNSEAFF.